This TCR beta chain derives from a study of T cells after yellow fever vaccination. Whole-study findings and limits: Repertoires sorted by FACS could include abundant clonotypes that are contaminants from the bulk population.

Germline loops: CDR1 MDHEN, CDR2 SYDVKM. The CDR3 length is 19 residues. Deletions cut 3 bases from V and 2 bases from J, with 26 bases between. MiXCR, applied by TCRdb to the 5' RACE reads, yields one record per CDR3 protein. Of tens of thousands of distinct CDR3 sequences detected, about 7.4% appear once; the ten largest clones hold 28%. This clonotype has a count of ten or more. What it binds is unknown. This TCR came from a man aged 18 to 30 who received the YFV17D yellow fever vaccine. The sample was CD8+ T cells sorted from PBMCs, taken approximately 16 days after the first yellow fever vaccination. The chain uses TRBV28 and TRBJ2-7; possible D gene TRBD1, 6 bases. The DNA for the CDR3 is TGTGCCAGCAGTTTGAACACGCTGGCCCGGGGACACCTTCCCTACGAGCAGTACGTC. Residues: CASSLNTLARGHLPYEQYV.